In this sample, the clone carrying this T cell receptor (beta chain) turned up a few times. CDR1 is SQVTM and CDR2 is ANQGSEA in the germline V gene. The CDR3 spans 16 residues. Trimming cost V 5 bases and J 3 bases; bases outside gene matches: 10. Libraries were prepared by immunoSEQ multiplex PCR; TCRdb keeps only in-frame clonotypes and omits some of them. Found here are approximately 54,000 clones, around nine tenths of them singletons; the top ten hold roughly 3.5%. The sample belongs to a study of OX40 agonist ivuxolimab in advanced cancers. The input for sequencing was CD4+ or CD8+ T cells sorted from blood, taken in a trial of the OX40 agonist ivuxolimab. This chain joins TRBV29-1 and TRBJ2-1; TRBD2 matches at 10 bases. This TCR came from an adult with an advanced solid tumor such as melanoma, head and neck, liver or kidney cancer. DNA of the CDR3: TGCAGCGTTAGTGTTGGACTAGCGGAAAACTACAATGAGCAGTTCTTC. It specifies CSVSVGLAENYNEQFF.